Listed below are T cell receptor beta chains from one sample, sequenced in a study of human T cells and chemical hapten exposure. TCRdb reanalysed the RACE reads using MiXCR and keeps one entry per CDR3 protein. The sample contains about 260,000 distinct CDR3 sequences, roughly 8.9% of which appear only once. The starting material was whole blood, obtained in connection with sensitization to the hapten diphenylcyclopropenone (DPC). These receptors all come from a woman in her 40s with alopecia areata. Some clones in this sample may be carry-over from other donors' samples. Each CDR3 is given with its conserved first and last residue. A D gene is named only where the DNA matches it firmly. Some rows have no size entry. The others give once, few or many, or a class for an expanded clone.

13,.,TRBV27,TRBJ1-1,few,TGTGCCAGCAGTATCACGGGGGCAGGGGCATCTTTCTTT,CASSITGAGASFF
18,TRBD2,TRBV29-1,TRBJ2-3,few,TGCAGCGCCCTAGGGTTGGCTAGCGGGAAAAAAAAGACAGATACGCAGTATTTT,CSALGLASGKKKTDTQYF
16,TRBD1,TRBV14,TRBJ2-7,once,TGTGCCAGCAGCAAACTGACAGGGGGCGTGGACCGCGAGCAGTACTTC,CASSKLTGGVDREQYF
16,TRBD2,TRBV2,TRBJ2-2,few,TGTGCCAGCAGTAGTCCCGGGACTAGCGGAACCGGGGAGCTGTTTTTT,CASSSPGTSGTGELFF
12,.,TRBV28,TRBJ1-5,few,TGTGCCAGCAGTCCGAACACCAGAGCCCAGCATTTT,CASSPNTRAQHF
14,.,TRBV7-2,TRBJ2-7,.,TGTGCCAGCAGCTTAGGCCAGGTCGCCTACGAGCAGTACTTC,CASSLGQVAYEQYF
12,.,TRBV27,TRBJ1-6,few,TGTGCCAGCAGTGCAGGGCCCTTACCCCTCCACTTT,CASSAGPLPLHF
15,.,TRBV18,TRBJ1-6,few,TGTGCCAGCTCACCACCGGGTATCGCTAATTCACCCCTCCACTTT,CASSPPGIANSPLHF
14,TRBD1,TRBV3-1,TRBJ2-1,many,TGTGCCAGCAGGGGACAGGGAGTCTACAATGAGCAGTTCTTC,CASRGQGVYNEQFF
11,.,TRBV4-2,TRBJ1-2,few,TGTGCCAGCGAGGGGACCTATGGCTACACCTTC,CASEGTYGYTF
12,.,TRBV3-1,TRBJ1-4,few,TGTGCCAGCAGCGTACTTCAAGAAGGACTGTTTTTT,CASSVLQEGLFF
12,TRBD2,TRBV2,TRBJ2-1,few,TGTGCCAGCAGTGACACTAGCGGGAGTTGGTTCTTC,CASSDTSGSWFF
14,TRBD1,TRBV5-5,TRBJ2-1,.,TGTGCCAGCAGCGGGACAGGCTCCTACAATGAGCAGTTCTTC,CASSGTGSYNEQFF
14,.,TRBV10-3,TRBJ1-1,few,TGTGCCATCAGAGCCGCGCGGGACAACACTGAAGCTTTCTTT,CAIRAARDNTEAFF
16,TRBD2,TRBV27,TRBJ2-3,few,TGTGCCAGCAGTCCGTATTCTAGCGGCTCCACAGATACGCAGTATTTT,CASSPYSSGSTDTQYF
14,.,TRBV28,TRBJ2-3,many,TGTGCCAGCAGTTTGGTCGGTCTCACAGATACGCAGTATTTT,CASSLVGLTDTQYF
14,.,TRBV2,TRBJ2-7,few,TGTGCCAGCATGGAACAACCCAGCTCCTACGAGCAGTACTTC,CASMEQPSSYEQYF
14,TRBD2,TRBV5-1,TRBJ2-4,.,TGCGCCAGCAGCTCAGGACTAGCGGGAGACATTCAGTACTTC,CASSSGLAGDIQYF
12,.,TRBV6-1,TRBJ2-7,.,TGTGCCAGCAGTGTCCAGGGTAAAGAGCAGTACTTC,CASSVQGKEQYF
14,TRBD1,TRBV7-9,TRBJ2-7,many,TGTGCCAGCAGCTTCAGACAGGGGGCCTACGAGCAGTACTTC,CASSFRQGAYEQYF
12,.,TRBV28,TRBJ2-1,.,TGTGCCAGCAGTCTCATGCGCTCCGTGGCGTTCTTC,CASSLMRSVAFF
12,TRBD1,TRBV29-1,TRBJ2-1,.,TGCAGCCAGGGACAGGGCTACAATGAGCAGTTCTTC,CSQGQGYNEQFF
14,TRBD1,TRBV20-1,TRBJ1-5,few,TGCAGTGCCTCACGGACAGGGGGCGGGCAGCCCCAGCATTTT,CSASRTGGGQPQHF
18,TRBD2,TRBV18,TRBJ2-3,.,TGTGCCAGCTCACCACCGCAGGGACTAGCGGGAGCGAGAGATACGCAGTATTTT,CASSPPQGLAGARDTQYF
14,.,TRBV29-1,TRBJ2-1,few,TGCAGCGTTGAAGAAGAGGATACCTACAATGAGCAGTTCTTC,CSVEEEDTYNEQFF
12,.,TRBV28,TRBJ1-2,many,TGTGCCAGCAAAGGAAGGTCCAACAACTACACCTTC,CASKGRSNNYTF
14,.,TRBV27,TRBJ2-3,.,TGTGCCAGCAGCGTGGGCTATAGCGTAGATACGCAGTATTTT,CASSVGYSVDTQYF
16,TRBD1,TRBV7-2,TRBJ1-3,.,TGTGCCAGCAGCTTAGCGCCGGGACAGGGGGAAAACACCATATATTTT,CASSLAPGQGENTIYF
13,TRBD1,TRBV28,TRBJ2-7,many,TGTGCCAGCAGCTCGGGACAGTCCTACGAGCAGTACTTC,CASSSGQSYEQYF
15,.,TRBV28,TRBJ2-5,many,TGTGCCAGCAGTTCCTACAGGGCGGGCGGAGAGACCCAGTACTTC,CASSSYRAGGETQYF
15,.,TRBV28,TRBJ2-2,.,TGTGCCAGCAGTATCGGACAGATCCTCGGTGGGGAGCTGTTTTTT,CASSIGQILGGELFF
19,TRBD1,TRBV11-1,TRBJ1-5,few,TGTGCCAGCAGCCTACCGGGACAGGGTTTAAGGTTTCCTAATCAGCCCCAGCATTTT,CASSLPGQGLRFPNQPQHF
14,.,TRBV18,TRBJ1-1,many,TGTGCCAGCTCACCAACACAGGGCGGCACTGAAGCTTTCTTT,CASSPTQGGTEAFF
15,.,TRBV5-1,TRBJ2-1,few,TGCGCCAGCAGCATCGACTGGGGCTCCTACAATGAGCAGTTCTTC,CASSIDWGSYNEQFF
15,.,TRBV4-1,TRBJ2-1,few,TGCGCCAGCAGCCAATGGGGGGAGCGGTACAATGAGCAGTTCTTC,CASSQWGERYNEQFF
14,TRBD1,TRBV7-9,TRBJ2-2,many,TGTGCCAGCAGACCCACAGGGGGCCCCGGGGAGCTGTTTTTT,CASRPTGGPGELFF
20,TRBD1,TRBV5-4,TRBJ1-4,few,TGTGCCAGCAGCGGTTCGACGGGGACAGGCCTGCGAGGGGCTAATGAAAAACTGTTTTTT,CASSGSTGTGLRGANEKLFF
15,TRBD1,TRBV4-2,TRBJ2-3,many,TGTGCCAGCAGCCAGAGGGACAGGGGAACAGATACGCAGTATTTT,CASSQRDRGTDTQYF
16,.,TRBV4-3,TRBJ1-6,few,TGCGCCAGCAGCCAAGTCTCGGCAGCTGGGTTTTCACCCCTCCACTTT,CASSQVSAAGFSPLHF
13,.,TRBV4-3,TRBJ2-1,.,TGCGCCAGCAGCCACGGAGTCTCCAATGAGCAGTTCTTC,CASSHGVSNEQFF
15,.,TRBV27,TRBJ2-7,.,TGTGCCAGCAGAGCCGTCAGGTCTAGAGCCTACGAGCAGTACTTC,CASRAVRSRAYEQYF
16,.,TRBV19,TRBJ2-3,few,TGTGCCAGTAGTATAGAACTCGGAGGTGTTTCGGATACGCAGTATTTT,CASSIELGGVSDTQYF
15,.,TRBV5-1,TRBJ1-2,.,TGCGCCAGCAGCACCGGACAATCCGGGATATATGGCTACACCTTC,CASSTGQSGIYGYTF
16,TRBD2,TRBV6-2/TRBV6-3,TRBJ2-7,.,TGTGCCAGCAGAACCCTCCCCGGACTAGCGGGTCGCGAGCAGTACTTC,CASRTLPGLAGREQYF
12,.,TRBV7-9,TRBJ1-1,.,TGTGCCAGCTCAAAGTCGAACACTGAAGCTTTCTTT,CASSKSNTEAFF
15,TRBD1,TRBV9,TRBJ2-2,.,TGTGCCAGCAGCGTGGCCCAGGGGGTCTCCGGGGAGCTGTTTTTT,CASSVAQGVSGELFF
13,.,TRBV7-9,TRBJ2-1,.,TGTGCCAGCAGCTTACCGGGGTCCCATGAGCAGTTCTTC,CASSLPGSHEQFF
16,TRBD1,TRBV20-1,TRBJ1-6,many,TGCAGTGCTAGAGGGGGCCGTGGGACAGCTAATTCACCCCTCCACTTT,CSARGGRGTANSPLHF
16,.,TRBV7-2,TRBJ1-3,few,TGTGCCAGCAGCTTAGCGGCGCGAGGGACTGGAAACACCATATATTTT,CASSLAARGTGNTIYF
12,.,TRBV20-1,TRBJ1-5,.,TGCAGTGCTAGGGACGGAGGGCAGCCCCAGCATTTT,CSARDGGQPQHF
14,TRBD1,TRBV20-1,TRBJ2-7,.,TGCAGTGCTAGAGACCGGGACAGGCCGTACGAGCAGTACTTC,CSARDRDRPYEQYF
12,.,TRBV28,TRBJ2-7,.,TGTGCCAGCAGTCAATTCTCCTACGAGCAGTACTTC,CASSQFSYEQYF
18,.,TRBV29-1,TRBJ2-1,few,TGCAGCGTTGAAGATCGGGGAGGACAGGAGAGCTCCTACAATGAGCAGTTCTTC,CSVEDRGGQESSYNEQFF
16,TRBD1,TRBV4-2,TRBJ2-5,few,TGTGCCAGCAGCCAATTAAAAGGGACAGGGTCAGAGACCCAGTACTTC,CASSQLKGTGSETQYF
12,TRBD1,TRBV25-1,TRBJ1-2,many,TGTGCCAGCGGACAGGTCCTCTATGGCTACACCTTC,CASGQVLYGYTF